A selection of T cell receptor beta chains follows, all from one sample in a study of OX40 agonist ivuxolimab in advanced cancers. The assay was immunoSEQ multiplex PCR, and TCRdb's table has in-frame clones only and misses some. The sample has roughly 140,000 clones, roughly 94% seen once. The sequencing here drew on CD4+ or CD8+ T cells sorted from blood, taken in a trial of the OX40 agonist ivuxolimab. These receptors all come from an adult with an advanced solid tumor such as melanoma, head and neck, liver or kidney cancer. CDR3s include the opening cysteine and the closing phenylalanine or tryptophan. D genes are given only for firm matches.

CDR3 DNA,CDR3 protein,D gene,V gene,J gene
TGTGCCAGCTCACCGGCAGGGTACGCCTACGAGCAGTACTTC,CASSPAGYAYEQYF,NA,TRBV18,TRBJ2-7
TGTGCCAGTACCTTAGATCGCCTCGCCCCGGGAGGAAACACCATATATTTT,CASTLDRLAPGGNTIYF,NA,TRBV19,TRBJ1-3
TGCGCCAGCAGCCAAGTTGGCTGGAACACTGAAGCTTTCTTT,CASSQVGWNTEAFF,NA,TRBV4-1,TRBJ1-1
TGTGCCAGCAGCGTAGTGGGGGATTACACTGAAGCTTTCTTT,CASSVVGDYTEAFF,NA,TRBV9,TRBJ1-1
TGTGCCAGCAGCGCCTCCACAGATACGCAGTATTTT,CASSASTDTQYF,NA,TRBV9,TRBJ2-3
TGTGCCAGCAGCCTAGCGGGGAACACAGATACGCAGTATTTT,CASSLAGNTDTQYF,TRBD2,TRBV28,TRBJ2-3
TGTGCCAGTACCGCACTTAGCAATCAGCCCCAGCATTTT,CASTALSNQPQHF,NA,TRBV19,TRBJ1-5
TGTGCCAGCAGGGAGATCTACGAGCAGTACTTC,CASREIYEQYF,NA,TRBV28,TRBJ2-7
TGTGCCAGCAGCTTGGGAATGGGTCTAAATGAAAAACTGTTTTTT,CASSLGMGLNEKLFF,NA,TRBV5-6,TRBJ1-4
TGTGCCAGCAGCCAAGGGCCCGGGGGGACCACAGATACGCAGTATTTT,CASSQGPGGTTDTQYF,TRBD2,TRBV5-4,TRBJ2-3
TGCAGCGTCCATGGACAGGGAAAACCCTACGAGCAGTACTTC,CSVHGQGKPYEQYF,TRBD1,TRBV29-1,TRBJ2-7
TGTGCCAGCAGTTTAGGGGACAGGGCCACTGAAGCTTTCTTT,CASSLGDRATEAFF,TRBD1,TRBV27,TRBJ1-1